The 20 T cell receptor beta chains reported below all come from one sample, sequenced in a study of blood T cell repertoires in COVID-19. TCRdb's copy holds only in-frame clones and misses some; the assay was immunoSEQ multiplex PCR. The repertoire includes more than 80,000 clones, roughly 87% of them detected once, and about 18% sits in the top ten. Material: peripheral blood. Receptors were obtained from a woman in her sixties or seventies with COVID-19, enrolled during active disease.

The V call is TRBV15, the J call TRBJ2-7, with 10 bases fitting TRBD1. The CDR3 loop spans 16 amino acids. With 0 bases clipped from V and 4 bases from J, the junction kept 6 bases outside the gene matches. Germline assignment: CDR1 LNHNV and CDR2 YYDKDF (reference sequence). CDR3 nucleotides: TGTGCCACCAGCAGAGATAGGACAGGGGGGCGATACGAGCAGTACTTC. It is translated as CATSRDRTGGRYEQYF.

This clone was seen only a few times. The chain couples TRBV3-1 (or the pseudogene TRBV3-2) to TRBJ2-1, with 10 positions matching TRBD2. The CDR3 totals 18 residues. From germline, CDR1 is LGHDT and CDR2 YNNKEL (reference sequence). V dropped 0 bases and J dropped 4; count of bases not matched to a gene: 9. CDR3 sequence reads: CASSQDRTSGVGYNEQFF. For the CDR3, the DNA is TGTGCCAGCAGCCAAGATCGCACTAGCGGGGTGGGATACAATGAGCAGTTCTTC.

The V call is TRBV28, the J call TRBJ1-1; D may be TRBD1 (5 bases). Trimming removed 6 bases from V and 0 bases from J, with 14 bases in between. The V gene's germline CDR1 is MDHEN and CDR2 SYDVKM. The CDR3 sequence is 15 residues long. The CDR3 coding sequence is TGTGCCAGCAGACAAGGACAAAACATGAACACTGAAGCTTTCTTT. It specifies CASRQGQNMNTEAFF. The full variable domain, completed using reference TRBV28 and TRBJ1-1, is DVKVTQSSRYLVKRTGEKVFLECVQDMDHENMFWYRQDPGLGLRLIYFSYDVKMKEKGDIPEGYSVSREKKERFSLILESASTNQTSMYLCASRQGQNMNTEAFFGQGTRLTVV.

The CDR3 coding sequence is TGTGCCAGCAACCAGGCTAGGGGTGTGTACAATGAGCAGTTCTTC. Translation: CASNQARGVYNEQFF. J is TRBJ2-1 and V is TRBV2; D is perhaps TRBD1 (5 bases). This CDR3 has 15 amino acids. Deletions cut 7 bases from V and 4 bases from J, with 17 bases between. The germline CDR1 and CDR2 sequences are SNHLY and FYNNEI.

The chain recombines TRBV30 with TRBJ1-1, with 9 bases matching TRBD1. Losses at the gene ends were 2 bases for V and 6 bases for J; bases not matched to a gene: 16. The CDR3 totals 17 residues. Per germline, CDR1 GTSNPN and CDR2 SVGIG (reference sequence). The CDR3 DNA is TGTGCCTGGAGTCCCACCCCCGGGACAGGGAGGAGGGCTGAAGCTTTCTTT. Residues: CAWSPTPGTGRRAEAFF.

The chain links TRBV5-1 to TRBJ2-3; TRBD1 might be the D (6 bases). The CDR3 spans 15 residues. Germline V lookup: CDR1 SGHRS, CDR2 YFSETQ. The V end lost 4 bases, the J end lost 1 base, and 13 bases lay between the germline ends. This chain's CDR3 is CASSRAGDRTDTQYF. CDR3 nucleotide sequence: TGCGCCAGCAGCCGGGCAGGGGACCGCACAGATACGCAGTATTTT.

V gene TRBV9 combines with J gene TRBJ1-5, with 12 nucleotides matching TRBD1. Germline values: CDR1 SGDLS, CDR2 YYNGEE. V was pared by 0 bases and J by 7 bases, with 2 bases of the junction left unmatched. The CDR3 contains 15 residues. Written as DNA, the CDR3 is TGTGCCAGCAGCGTAGGGGGACAGGGGGCCCAGCCCCAGCATTTT. The encoded protein is CASSVGGQGAQPQHF.

The J gene is TRBJ1-2, the V gene TRBV7-6, with 10 bases matching TRBD1. This CDR3 comprises 15 residues. Trimming took 5 bases from V and 5 from J; bases not matched to a gene: 8. From germline, CDR1 is SGHVS and CDR2 FNYEAQ. CDR3 nucleotide sequence: TGTGCCAGCAGCCCATCGGGACAGGGGTTTTATGGCTACACCTTC. It codes for CASSPSGQGFYGYTF.

This clone was counted once. The V gene is TRBV14, the J gene TRBJ1-1; 10 bases map to TRBD1. The CDR3 extends over 15 amino acids. Germline CDR1 and CDR2: SGHDN and FVKESK. V was pared by 2 bases and J by 4 bases, with 4 bases of the junction left unmatched. The CDR3: CASSQRGQGGTEAFF. The CDR3 nucleotides are TGTGCCAGCAGCCAACGCGGACAGGGGGGCACTGAAGCTTTCTTT.

The V gene is TRBV6-2 or TRBV6-3, the J gene TRBJ1-5; no clear D gene. Trimming removed 2 bases from V and 0 bases from J, with 11 bases in between. The germline V gene encodes CDR1 MNHEY and CDR2 SVGEGT. This CDR3 has 16 residues. The CDR3 nucleotides are TGTGCCAGCAGTTACCGGGCGGGTGATAGCAATCAGCCCCAGCATTTT. It is translated as CASSYRAGDSNQPQHF.

About this clone itself: Other DNA sequences of this sample code for an identical CDR3. The rearrangement links TRBV4-3 to TRBJ2-3; 7 positions agree with TRBD1. Germline CDR1 and CDR2: LGHNA and YSLEER. The CDR3 sequence is 14 residues long. J gave up 1 base and V 4 bases, and 2 bases lay outside the gene matches. The CDR3 DNA sequence: TGCGCCAGCAGCCCCGGACAGGGCACAGATACGCAGTATTTT. It specifies CASSPGQGTDTQYF.

The chain employs TRBV15 and TRBJ2-3; no clear D gene. This CDR3 has 16 amino acids. Trimming stripped 1 base from V and 1 base from J, with 12 bases between. CDR1 is LNHNV, CDR2 YYDKDF, per germline (reference sequence). CDR3: CATSRGVPRGTDTQYF. In DNA, the CDR3 is TGTGCCACCAGCAGAGGAGTACCTCGGGGCACAGATACGCAGTATTTT.

The V call is TRBV6-5, the J call TRBJ2-7; 12 bases are a match to TRBD2. J lost 7 bases, V lost 7 bases, and 11 bases had no gene match. The CDR3 has 15 residues. Per germline, CDR1 MNHEY and CDR2 SVGAGI. The CDR3 DNA reads as TGTGCCAGCACCGCTAGCCTAGCGGGGGGGCAGGAGCAGTACTTC. As protein: CASTASLAGGQEQYF.

The chain is built from TRBV3-1 (or the pseudogene TRBV3-2) and TRBJ1-3; 8 bases are a match to TRBD1. There are 14 residues in the CDR3. Germline V CDR1 and CDR2: LGHDT, YNNKEL (reference sequence). Germline trimming cut 1 base from V and 9 bases from J; bases unmatched to any gene: 5. The CDR3, as DNA: TGTGCCAGCAGCCAAGCTACAGGGGGTTTCACCATATATTTT. Protein product: CASSQATGGFTIYF.

This chain joins TRBV28 and TRBJ1-3; the D is unclear. Looked up from germline, CDR1 is MDHEN and CDR2 is SYDVKM. Trimming left V 4 bases short and J 2 bases short, with 12 bases between. This CDR3 is 15 amino acids long. CDR3 in DNA: TGTGCCAGCAGTTGGACTGCCGCCACTGGAAACACCATATATTTT. Translated, it gives CASSWTAATGNTIYF.

This rearrangement joins TRBV11-2 to TRBJ1-2; TRBD1 might be the D (5 bases). This CDR3 has 15 residues. The germline gives CDR1 SGHAT, CDR2 FQNNGV. V was shortened by 1 base and J by 4 bases, with 13 bases between the two germline ends. In nucleotides, the CDR3 is TGTGCCAGCAGCTTAGGACAGTCGTTTGGCTATGGCTACACCTTC. It is translated as CASSLGQSFGYGYTF.

The CDR3: CASSHAGYGYTF. The CDR3 nucleotides read TGTGCCAGCAGCCATGCAGGGTATGGCTACACCTTC. The J gene is TRBJ1-2, the V gene TRBV7-9, with a possible D match to TRBD1 (5 bases). Looked up from germline, CDR1 is SEHNR and CDR2 is FQNEAQ (reference sequence). The CDR3 is made up of 12 amino acids. Deletions cut 5 bases from V and 5 bases from J, with 9 bases between.

This clone was found a few times. This chain joins TRBV3-1 (or the pseudogene TRBV3-2) and TRBJ2-7, with D perhaps matching TRBD1 (5 bases). V shed 9 bases and J shed 3 bases, with 21 bases lying between them. Germline V gene data show CDR1 as LGHDT and CDR2 as YNNKEL (reference sequence). This CDR3 region has 15 residues. CDR3 nucleotides: TGTGCCAGTAGTAGGGGTTACGAGGTCCGCTACGAGCAGTACTTC. It encodes CASSRGYEVRYEQYF.

The V call is TRBV7-2, the J call TRBJ2-6; perhaps TRBD1 as D (5 bases). Germline V gene lookup returns CDR1 SGHTA and CDR2 FQGNSA. The CDR3 length is 14 residues. The V gene lost 1 base and the J gene lost 12 bases, with 13 bases spanning the gap. The CDR3 sequence is CASSLGPQGAVLTF. The DNA for the CDR3 is TGTGCCAGCAGCTTAGGCCCCCAGGGCGCCGTCCTGACTTTC. Full variable domain (rest looked up from reference TRBV7-2 and TRBJ2-6): GAGVSQSPSNKVTEKGKDVELRCDPISGHTALYWYRQSLGQGLEFLIYFQGNSAPDKSGLPSDRFSAERTGGSVSTLTIQRTQQEDSAVYLCASSLGPQGAVLTFGAGSRLTVL.

The chain combines TRBV27 with TRBJ2-3; no definite D call. Germline lookup yields CDR1 MNHEY and CDR2 SMNVEV (reference sequence). The V gene lost 6 bases and the J gene lost 0 bases, with 13 bases spanning the gap. This CDR3 has 15 residues. As DNA, the CDR3 is TGTGCCAGCAGGGCGGATTTAACTAGCACAGATACGCAGTATTTT. It codes for CASRADLTSTDTQYF.